These 32 T cell receptor beta chains originate from one sample sequenced in a study of CD8+ T cells in alopecia areata. Following extraction, RNA underwent reverse transcription to cDNA, which served as the sequencing template. Profiling relied on immunoSEQ multiplex PCR, and the TCRdb table lists in-frame clones only, not all of them. The sample contains 65,000 to 90,000 clones, about 51% of which appear only once. The sequenced material came from NKG2D-high CD8+ T cells sorted from blood. The receptors were sampled from a human donor with alopecia areata.

The chain has TRBV13 and TRBJ2-3; D perhaps matches TRBD2 (5 bases). Between the trimmed V and J ends, which lost 5 bases and 1 base, there was a span of 13 bases. Germline loops: CDR1 PRHDT, CDR2 FYEKMQ (reference sequence). The CDR3 is 15 amino acids. As DNA, the CDR3 is TGTGCCAGCAGCGAATCTGGACTTCGCACAGATACGCAGTATTTT. Translation gives CASSESGLRTDTQYF. Full variable domain (missing parts from reference TRBV13 and TRBJ2-3): AAGVIQSPRHLIKEKRETATLKCYPIPRHDTVYWYQQGPGQDPQFLISFYEKMQSDKGSIPDRFSAQQFSDYHSELNMSSLELGDSALYFCASSESGLRTDTQYFGPGTRLTVL.

V gene TRBV27 combines with J gene TRBJ2-1; a weak D match, TRBD2 (6 bases). Trimming left V 5 bases short and J 4 bases short, with 12 bases between. CDR1 and CDR2 from the germline V gene are MNHEY and SMNVEV (reference sequence). The CDR3 is 14 amino acids. CDR3 amino acids: CASSTGLHYNEQFF. CDR3 bases: TGTGCCAGCAGTACAGGACTACATTACAATGAGCAGTTCTTC.

In nucleotides, the CDR3 is TGTGCCTGGACGCCAGCGGACCCCTACGAGCAGTACTTC. Its translation: CAWTPADPYEQYF. This chain joins TRBV30 and TRBJ2-7; TRBD2 might be the D (5 bases). Germline CDR1 is GTSNPN and CDR2 is SVGIG (reference sequence). V lost 4 bases to trimming and J lost 2 bases, with 12 bases between them. The CDR3 contains 13 residues.

This clone was recorded a few times. This chain connects TRBV29-1 to TRBJ2-7, with no clear D. Trimming took 2 bases from V and 4 from J, leaving 9 bases between them. Germline CDR1 is SQVTM and CDR2 is ANQGSEA. This CDR3 region has 12 residues. CDR3 coding DNA: TGCAGCGTTGAACTACAGCCGTACGAGCAGTACTTC. Its translation is CSVELQPYEQYF.

Only one count was recorded for this clone. The rearrangement links TRBV4-1 to TRBJ2-5, with D possibly matching TRBD1 (6 bases). Trimming removed 4 bases at V and 5 bases at J, with 17 bases between. CDR1 and CDR2 from the germline V gene are MGHRA and YSYEKL. The CDR3 is made up of 15 amino acids. CDR3 in DNA: TGCGCCAGCAGCCCCCCGATCCAGGGGTGGGAGACCCAGTACTTC. It encodes CASSPPIQGWETQYF.

The genes are TRBV10-3 and TRBJ1-2, with D perhaps TRBD1 (5 bases). The CDR3 runs to 16 residues. Per the germline V gene, CDR1 is ENHRY and CDR2 is SYGVKD. V lost 3 bases to trimming and J lost 2 bases, with 16 bases between them. CDR3 coding DNA: TGTGCCATCAGTGATGGGGCTGGGGTTGTCAACTATGGCTACACCTTC. Its translation is CAISDGAGVVNYGYTF.

The V gene is TRBV30, the J gene TRBJ1-2; 7 nucleotides align to TRBD1. The V segment lost 4 bases and the J segment 5 bases; nucleotides outside the gene matches: 7. The CDR3 runs 13 residues. Germline CDR1 GTSNPN, CDR2 SVGIG (reference sequence). Written as DNA, the CDR3 is TGTGCCTGGACGCCAGGGGGGTTGTATGGCTACACCTTC. Its translation: CAWTPGGLYGYTF.

V usage is TRBV7-7 and J usage is TRBJ2-5; D may be TRBD1 or TRBD2 (5 bases each). There are 14 residues in the CDR3. Germline CDR1 is SSHAT and CDR2 is FNYEAQ (reference sequence). V was trimmed by 0 bases and J by 0 bases, leaving 5 bases between them. The CDR3 DNA sequence: TGTGCCAGCAGCTTAGCGGGGGACCAAGAGACCCAGTACTTC. Translation: CASSLAGDQETQYF.

The chain couples TRBV6-5 to TRBJ2-7; TRBD1 might be the D (6 bases). CDR3 length equals 15 residues. Germline V gives CDR1 MNHEY, CDR2 SVGAGI. V lost 2 bases to trimming and J lost 4 bases, with 15 bases between them. The CDR3 loop is CASSYGGHPGYEQYF. In DNA form, the CDR3 reads TGTGCCAGCAGTTACGGGGGCCATCCCGGGTACGAGCAGTACTTC.

The chain recombines TRBV19 with TRBJ2-7; D may be TRBD2 (6 bases). The length of the CDR3 is 12 residues. The germline V and J ends were trimmed by 8 bases and 6 bases, with 14 bases remaining between them. Germline loops: CDR1 LNHDA, CDR2 SQIVND (reference sequence). The CDR3 here is CASSTGGAEQYF. The CDR3 nucleotides are TGTGCCAGTTCTACCGGAGGGGCCGAGCAGTACTTC.

This clone has just a few counts. This chain links TRBV28 with TRBJ2-3, with TRBD1 matching 8 bases. J lost 3 bases, V lost 6 bases, and 8 bases had no gene match. Looked up from germline, CDR1 is MDHEN and CDR2 is SYDVKM. The CDR3 sequence is 15 residues long. As DNA, the CDR3 is TGTGCCAGCAGCGTGGACAGGGCCGGTACAGATACGCAGTATTTT. The encoded protein is CASSVDRAGTDTQYF.

The chain couples TRBV2 to TRBJ2-1; 10 bases align to TRBD2. Trimming took 2 bases from V and 0 from J; bases not matched to a gene: 10. CDR1 SNHLY and CDR2 FYNNEI come from the germline V gene. The CDR3 is made up of 19 amino acids. CDR3 in amino acids: CASSEQVAGGGGSYNEQFF. The CDR3, as DNA: TGTGCCAGCAGTGAACAGGTAGCGGGAGGAGGGGGCTCCTACAATGAGCAGTTCTTC. The entire variable domain, with the rest obtained from reference TRBV2 and TRBJ2-1, is as follows: EPEVTQTPSHQVTQMGQEVILRCVPISNHLYFYWYRQILGQKVEFLVSFYNNEISEKSEIFDDQFSVERPDGSNFTLKIRSTKLEDSAMYFCASSEQVAGGGGSYNEQFFGPGTRLTVL.

Only a few counts were recorded for this clone. The J gene is TRBJ2-7, the V gene TRBV29-1, with D unresolved. CDR1 and CDR2 from the germline V gene are SQVTM and ANQGSEA. Trimming pared 6 bases from V and 5 bases from J, leaving 8 bases between. The CDR3 is 10 residues long. DNA of the CDR3: TGCAGCGTCCTTCTAGACGAGCAGTACTTC. This translates into CSVLLDEQYF.

This clone is a singleton in its sample. The V and J genes are TRBV7-2 and TRBJ2-5, with no clear D. Germline values: CDR1 SGHTA, CDR2 FQGNSA. There are 13 residues in the CDR3. V was trimmed by 5 bases and J by 4 bases, leaving 11 bases between them. The CDR3 reads CASSPGIGETQYF. As DNA, the CDR3 is TGTGCCAGCAGCCCTGGGATTGGAGAGACCCAGTACTTC.

For the CDR3, the DNA is TGTGCCAGCAGCTACGGGACCGAGTTTGGGACCCAGTACTTC. Translating gives CASSYGTEFGTQYF. The chain employs TRBV13 and TRBJ2-5; D possibly uses TRBD1 or TRBD2 (5 bases each). V was clipped by 4 bases and J by 7 bases, with 16 bases between them. The germline gives CDR1 PRHDT, CDR2 FYEKMQ (reference sequence). The CDR3 totals 14 residues.

The V gene is TRBV18, the J gene TRBJ2-1; D remains unclear. The V gene lost 2 bases and the J gene lost 4 bases, with 18 bases spanning the gap. Germline V CDR1 and CDR2: KGHSH, LQKENI. The CDR3 extends over 17 amino acids. The CDR3 loop reads CASSPKSTVSPYNEQFF. The CDR3 nucleotides read TGTGCCAGCTCACCAAAATCGACTGTCTCTCCTTACAATGAGCAGTTCTTC.

This clone was seen more than once but under ten times. This sequence joins TRBV5-1 and TRBJ1-1, with 9 nucleotides matching TRBD1. V lost 4 bases and J lost 3; bases outside the gene matches: 10. In germline, CDR1 is SGHRS, CDR2 YFSETQ. This CDR3 has 16 amino acids. In nucleotides, the CDR3 is TGCGCCAGCAGCCTATACAGGGGGCCAGAGTACACTGAAGCTTTCTTT. It codes for CASSLYRGPEYTEAFF.

The sample holds a few counts of this clone. As DNA, the CDR3 is TGTGCCAGCTCACCACCGGGTCCAGGGAGGGATACAGATACGCAGTATTTT. This translates into CASSPPGPGRDTDTQYF. This chain links TRBV18 with TRBJ2-3; 7 bases match TRBD2. V was clipped by 0 bases and J by 3 bases; unmatched bases: 9. This CDR3 contains 17 residues. The germline CDR1 and CDR2 sequences are KGHSH and LQKENI.

The J gene is TRBJ2-7, the V gene TRBV27; D unresolved. Germline V gene lookup returns CDR1 MNHEY and CDR2 SMNVEV (reference sequence). The CDR3 has 15 residues. Between the trimmed V and J ends, which lost 3 bases and 0 bases, there was a span of 12 bases. The DNA of the CDR3 is TGTGCCAGCAGTTTTTCTGACTCAAGCTCCTACGAGCAGTACTTC. Translating it yields CASSFSDSSSYEQYF.

In its sample, this clone was seen a few times. The genes are TRBV7-9 and TRBJ2-6; perhaps TRBD2 as D (5 bases). Germline CDR1 and CDR2: SEHNR and FQNEAQ (reference sequence). V was pared by 5 bases and J by 0 bases, with 5 bases between. The CDR3 length is 14 residues. DNA for the CDR3: TGTGCCAGCAGCGGGAGCTCTGGGGCCAACGTCCTGACTTTC. Encoded protein: CASSGSSGANVLTF.

V gene TRBV11-2 combines with J gene TRBJ2-3, with 13 nucleotides matching TRBD2. CDR3 length: 15 residues. Germline CDR1 and CDR2: SGHAT and FQNNGV. The V gene end was trimmed by 6 bases and the J gene end by 6 bases; junction bases not matched to a gene: 6. The CDR3 loop is CASRLAGGQLDTQYF. In nucleotides, the CDR3 is TGTGCCAGCAGACTAGCGGGGGGGCAGTTGGATACGCAGTATTTT.

The chain links TRBV4-3 to TRBJ2-7, with 7 bases fitting TRBD1. The V and J ends lost 1 base and 3 bases, in that order; junction bases with no gene match: 12. The CDR3 runs to 17 residues. Germline-derived CDR1 and CDR2 are LGHNA and YSLEER. CDR3 DNA sequence: TGCGCCAGCAGCCAAGCCGCTTACGGACAGGTTTTCTACGAGCAGTACTTC. Its protein is CASSQAAYGQVFYEQYF.

The V and J genes are TRBV4-1 and TRBJ2-1; tentative D call: TRBD2 (6 bases). This CDR3 is 17 amino acids long. Germline V gene lookup returns CDR1 MGHRA and CDR2 YSYEKL. The ends were cut back, 0 bases at V and 4 bases at J, with 16 bases in the middle. The CDR3 sequence: CASSQEPRPLAYNEQFF. CDR3 nucleotide sequence: TGCGCCAGCAGCCAAGAACCCCGCCCACTAGCTTACAATGAGCAGTTCTTC.

This rearrangement joins TRBV6-5 to TRBJ1-1; D remains unclear. Trimming pared 10 bases from V and 11 bases from J, leaving 17 bases between. This CDR3 has 11 amino acids. Per germline, CDR1 MNHEY and CDR2 SVGAGI. CDR3 in amino acids: CATKGRGVAFF. CDR3 nucleotide sequence: TGTGCCACAAAGGGCCGGGGAGTGGCTTTCTTT.

This sequence joins TRBV30 and TRBJ1-1; D perhaps matches TRBD1 (5 bases). The V gene's germline CDR1 is GTSNPN and CDR2 SVGIG (reference sequence). With 5 bases removed from V and 4 bases from J, the gap between germline ends came to 8 bases. CDR3 length: 11 amino acids. CDR3 sequence: CAWEQGTEAFF. CDR3 coding DNA: TGTGCCTGGGAGCAGGGCACTGAAGCTTTCTTT. Supplemented by reference TRBV30 and TRBJ1-1, the full variable domain reads SQTIHQWPATLVQPVGSPLSLECTVEGTSNPNLYWYRQAAGRGLQLLFYSVGIGQISSEVPQNLSASRPQDRQFILSSKKLLLSDSGFYLCAWEQGTEAFFGQGTRLTVV.

The chain couples TRBV10-3 to TRBJ2-5; no definite D call. The V end was cut by 2 bases, the J end by 3 bases, with 7 bases between. CDR3 length equals 13 residues. Germline CDR1 reads ENHRY; CDR2 reads SYGVKD. In DNA form, the CDR3 reads TGTGCCATCAGTGAGGTTGGAGAAGAGACCCAGTACTTC. Protein product: CAISEVGEETQYF.

The rearrangement links TRBV4-1 to TRBJ2-1, with unresolved D. The CDR3 runs to 14 residues. V was cut by 4 bases and J by 0 bases, with 7 bases left in between. Germline CDR1 MGHRA, CDR2 YSYEKL. CDR3 in amino acids: CASSPLPSYNEQFF. CDR3 nucleotides: TGCGCCAGCAGCCCGCTACCCTCCTACAATGAGCAGTTCTTC.

This clone came up a few times. The V call is TRBV13, the J call TRBJ2-1, with 14 bases lining up with TRBD2. V lost 6 bases, J lost 5 bases, and 12 bases stayed unmatched. CDR3 size: 18 residues. The germline gives CDR1 PRHDT, CDR2 FYEKMQ (reference sequence). CDR3 amino acids: CASSLAGTSGSRNNEQFF. The DNA of the CDR3 is TGTGCCAGCAGTTTGGCCGGGACTAGCGGGAGTCGAAACAATGAGCAGTTCTTC.

This clone was picked up a small number of times. V usage is TRBV13 and J usage is TRBJ2-1, with TRBD2 matching over 8 bases. This CDR3 is built from 16 residues. Looked up from germline, CDR1 is PRHDT and CDR2 is FYEKMQ (reference sequence). The junction had 16 bases not matched to a gene; V was cut back by 5 bases and J by 10 bases. This chain's CDR3 is CASSTPRAGVLGEQFF. CDR3 bases: TGTGCCAGCAGCACTCCCAGAGCGGGAGTACTTGGGGAGCAGTTCTTC.

This clone was counted only a few times. The chain employs TRBV29-1 and TRBJ2-2; D call uncertain. Trimming cost V 4 bases and J 2 bases, with 14 bases left between them. Germline V gene data show CDR1 as SQVTM and CDR2 as ANQGSEA. The CDR3 has 15 amino acids. The CDR3 DNA reads as TGCAGCGTTGTCTCCGTGGATACTAACACCGGGGAGCTGTTTTTT. Translated, it gives CSVVSVDTNTGELFF.

There are a few counts of this clone. This sequence joins TRBV29-1 and TRBJ2-1, with D possibly TRBD2 on 6 matching bases. Germline V gives CDR1 SQVTM, CDR2 ANQGSEA. The ends were cut back, 3 bases at V and 6 bases at J, with 21 bases in the middle. The CDR3 totals 16 residues. DNA of the CDR3: TGCAGCGTTGAGGGCCGAGGAGGGGCGAGAATCAATGAGCAGTTCTTC. Protein: CSVEGRGGARINEQFF.

This clone was seen a handful of times. V usage is TRBV14 and J usage is TRBJ2-1; D is unresolved. The length of the CDR3 is 18 residues. Germline assignment: CDR1 SGHDN and CDR2 FVKESK. Trimming left V 2 bases short and J 2 bases short, with 19 bases between. CDR3 bases: TGTGCCAGCAGCCAACACGAACCTACGATTTTAGCCTACAATGAGCAGTTCTTC. Its protein is CASSQHEPTILAYNEQFF.